The entry that follows covers one TCR beta chain sequence. Its antigen is not yet known. No much larger clone exists at a distance of one base, and base qualities are not known. TCRbeta CDR3 regions were amplified from genomic DNA using the immunoSEQ Assay, a bias-controlled multiplex PCR. The published analysis was carried out like this. Within the assay, amplification of reference gene primers was used to estimate how many nucleated cells each sample contained. To quantify the absolute abundance of each unique TCRbeta CDR3 rearrangement, sequence reads were collapsed and filtered. For each sample, productive Simpson clonality was calculated as the square root of Simpson's diversity index across productive rearrangements. TCRdb carries this immuneACCESS record with in-frame sequences only. Its versions omit some clonotypes, under half of them owing to an unresolved V gene in the studies checked, with the rest unexplained. The DNA gave D and trimming, while V, J and clone size come from that table. The sample includes 3,300 or so clones, with 70% observed a single time. Roughly 22% of the sample belongs to the ten largest clones.

Deletion took 5 bases off V and 0 bases off J, with a span of 13 bases between the germline ends. Reading from cysteine to phenylalanine, the CDR3 counts 15 amino acids. The kept DNA is CDR3 alone, 45 bases in frame from the first base. The germline V gene specifies SGHNT as CDR1 and YENEEA as CDR2. This entry belongs to a study of blood T cell repertoires in COVID-19 (TCRdb year 2020). At the level of the whole study: Samples from collaborators originated in the United States, Italy and Spain and spanned both the acute and convalescent phases of COVID-19. The material from the prospective study consisted of cDNA or gDNA derived from T cells, B-cell-depleted T cells, or PBMCs. The dataset comprised deeply sampled blood TCRbeta repertoires from subjects exposed to, actively infected with, or recovered from COVID-19. The repertoires were released in a freely available public database intended as a resource for research on the immune response to SARS-CoV-2. Samples came from the ongoing ImmuneRACE study (first 160 participants) plus 1,254 subjects from 6 global collaborators. The sample metadata nearly always contained a de-identified subject ID, COVID-19 status, age in years and sex. HLA class I and class II types, where available, came from metadata supplied by the sample provider rather than from assay-based typing.

Whole blood was collected in K2EDTA tubes by collaborating institutions according to the institutions' own protocols. For TCRbeta analysis, collaborator samples were shipped as frozen whole blood, as isolated PBMCs, or as DNA extracted from either sample type. Study-wide conclusions, independent of this receptor: How much clinical and demographic metadata was included differed by source and by participant, and the metadata was provided uncurated.

The chain is made from TRBV11-3 and TRBJ1-1; too little of a D gene remains to name it. The clonotype was recovered from a man aged 70 or older with active COVID-19. Sequencing input: peripheral blood. CDR3 sequence: CASSPSGALNTEAFF. The nucleotide sequence reads as follows: TGTGCCAGCAGCCCGTCCGGAGCGCTGAACACTGAAGCTTTCTTT. The CDR3, completed at both ends by the reference TRBV11-3 and TRBJ1-1 genes, gives the full variable domain EAGVVQSPRYKIIEKKQPVAFWCNPISGHNTLYWYLQNLGQGPELLIRYENEEAVDDSQLPKDRFSAERLKGVDSTLKIQPAELGDSAVYLCASSPSGALNTEAFFGQGTRLTVV.